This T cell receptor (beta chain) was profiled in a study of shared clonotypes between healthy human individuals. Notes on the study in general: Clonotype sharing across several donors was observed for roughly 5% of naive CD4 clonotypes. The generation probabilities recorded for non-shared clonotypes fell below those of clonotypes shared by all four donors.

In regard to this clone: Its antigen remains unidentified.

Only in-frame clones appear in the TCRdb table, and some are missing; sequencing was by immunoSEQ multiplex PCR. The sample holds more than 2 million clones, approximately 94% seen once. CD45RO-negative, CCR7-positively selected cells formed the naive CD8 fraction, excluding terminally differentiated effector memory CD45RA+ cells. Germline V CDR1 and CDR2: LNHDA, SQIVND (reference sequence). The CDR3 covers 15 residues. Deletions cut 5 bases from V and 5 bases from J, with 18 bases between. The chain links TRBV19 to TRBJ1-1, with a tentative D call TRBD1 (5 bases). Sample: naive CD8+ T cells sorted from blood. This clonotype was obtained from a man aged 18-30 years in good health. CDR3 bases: TGTGCCAGTAGTTCCTATCTAGAGGGGCGAACTGAAGCTTTCTTT. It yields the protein CASSSYLEGRTEAFF.